These 2 T cell receptor beta chains were all obtained from the same sample, sequenced in a study of T cells after yellow fever vaccination. One entry per CDR3 protein results from TCRdb running MiXCR on the 5' RACE reads. This table holds roughly 320,000 distinct CDR3 sequences, approximately 11% found once. The input for sequencing was CD4+ T cells sorted from PBMCs, taken 45 days after the yellow fever booster vaccination. The receptors were sampled from a man aged 18 to 35 who received the YFV17D yellow fever vaccine.

The J gene is TRBJ1-3, the V gene TRBV12-3 or TRBV12-4, with a tentative D call TRBD1 (5 bases). Trimming took off 5 bases at V and 0 bases at J, with 11 bases between the two ends. The CDR3 has 15 residues. The CDR3: CASSTSGTSGNTIYF. CDR3 sequence (DNA): TGTGCCAGCAGTACCTCCGGGACCTCTGGAAACACCATATATTTT.

To note about this clonotype: The junction departs from germline at one end; a sequencing error may be responsible. The rearrangement joins TRBV7-7 to TRBJ2-5, with D perhaps matching TRBD1 (6 bases). The CDR3 covers 15 residues. Germline V gene sequence: CDR1 SSHAT, CDR2 FNYEAQ (reference sequence). Here the CDR3 DNA reads TGTGCTAGCAGCCCCCAGGGGAACTCCCAAGAGACCCAGTACTTC. It is translated as CASSPQGNSQETQYF. Together with reference TRBV7-7 and TRBJ2-5, the CDR3 gives the full variable domain: GAGVSQSPRYKVTKRGQDVTLRCDPISSHATLYWYQQALGQGPEFLTYFNYEAQPDKSGLPSDRFSAERPEGSISTLTIQRTEQRDSAMYRCASSPQGNSQETQYFGPGTRLLVL.